Below, 17 T cell receptor beta chains from the same sample are listed, as sequenced in a study of CD8+CD57+ T cells in acquired aplastic anemia. All patients picked for sequencing had shown, by flow cytometry, an expansion of CD8+CD57+ cells. Genomic DNA templated the TCR beta VDJ and CDR3 profiling. One entry per CDR3 protein, called by TCRdb with MiXCR from the reads. This repertoire shows 270,000 or so distinct CDR3 sequences, 65% to 90% found once; its top ten account for about two fifths. Sequencing was carried out using sorted CD4+, CD8+, or CD8+CD57+ T cells (not recorded which) from PBMCs. These receptor sequences come from a human donor with aplastic anemia.

The chain combines TRBV7-9 with TRBJ2-5; 10 bases match TRBD2. J lost 3 bases, V lost 5 bases, and 27 bases had no gene match. The germline gives CDR1 SEHNR, CDR2 FQNEAQ (reference sequence). CDR3 length: 22 amino acids. The CDR3 bases are TGTGCCAGCAGCCCCCCCCCGGAATGGGCTAGCGGGAGCGGAGACAGGGAAGAGACCCAGTACTTC. Translation gives CASSPPPEWASGSGDREETQYF. The full variable domain, in which reference TRBV7-9 and TRBJ2-5 provide the parts outside the CDR3, is DTGVSQNPRHKITKRGQNVTFRCDPISEHNRLYWYRQTLGQGPEFLTYFQNEAQLEKSRLLSDRFSAERPKGSFSTLEIQRTEQGDSAMYLCASSPPPEWASGSGDREETQYFGPGTRLLVL.

V gene TRBV20-1 combines with J gene TRBJ2-7; D is unclear. The ends were cut back, 4 bases at V and 0 bases at J, with 10 bases in the middle. Germline V lookup: CDR1 DFQATT, CDR2 SNEGSKA (reference sequence). The CDR3 loop spans 13 amino acids. The CDR3 is CSATDIYSYEQYF. The CDR3 DNA is TGCAGTGCTACCGACATATACTCCTACGAGCAGTACTTC.

This chain joins TRBV7-8 and TRBJ2-7; D might be TRBD2 (5 bases). Trimming cost V 3 bases and J 2 bases, with 23 bases left between them. CDR3 size: 18 residues. Germline V lookup: CDR1 SGHVS, CDR2 FQNEAQ. CDR3 nucleotides: TGTGCCAGCAGCTTTCCTCTGAGACTAACTGCACAGACCTACGAGCAGTACGTC. This gives the protein CASSFPLRLTAQTYEQYV.

Concerning this clonotype: It is likely a read error, because the conserved phenylalanine at the end of the CDR3 is missing. It is unclear where the CDR3 begins or ends on the DNA, so no DNA is shown, and the CDR3 is as TCRdb lists it. CDR3 protein: CASGLGGGPDPQY. The rearrangement uses TRBV7-8 and TRBJ2-3; the D call in the table, TRBD2, was not verified against the DNA. The CDR3 sequence runs 13 residues, both termini included. Germline V gives CDR1 SGHVS, CDR2 FQNEAQ.

Turning to this clonotype: One end of the junction fails to match germline, which may point to a read error. CDR3 coding DNA: TGTGCCAGCGGGGACGGGGGAACAGCTACGAAGCATTTT. Residues: CASGDGGTATKHF. This rearrangement joins TRBV7-3 to TRBJ2-3; maybe TRBD2 (6 bases). The CDR3 has 13 amino acids. The germline V gene encodes CDR1 SGHTA and CDR2 FQGTGA.

Comment on this clonotype: Mismatch with germline at one junction end may stem from a read error. This rearrangement joins TRBV7-7 to TRBJ2-3, with D uncertain. The CDR3 consists of 13 residues. The germline V gene has CDR1 SSHAT and CDR2 FNYEAQ (reference sequence). The CDR3 spells CASSLCPTDKQYF. The CDR3 DNA follows: TGTGCCAGCAGCTTATGCCCCACAGATAAGCAGTATTTT.

The chain couples TRBV9 to TRBJ2-1, with 7 positions matching TRBD1. V gave up 4 bases and J gave up 8 bases; unmatched junction bases: 15. This CDR3 is built from 16 residues. CDR1 and CDR2 from the germline V gene are SGDLS and YYNGEE. The CDR3 sequence is CASSKETGLLSDEQFF. CDR3 nucleotide sequence: TGTGCCAGCAGCAAAGAGACAGGGCTGTTGAGCGATGAGCAGTTCTTC.

As regards this clonotype: A read error may produce the germline difference seen at one junction end. This sequence joins TRBV9 and TRBJ1-1; 7 nucleotides match TRBD1. Germline V lookup: CDR1 SGDLS, CDR2 YYNGEE. The CDR3 covers 15 residues. Here the CDR3 reads CASSLEMTGYDESFF. In nucleotides, the CDR3 is TGTGCCAGCAGCTTAGAGATGACAGGGTACGATGAATCTTTCTTT.

The chain uses TRBV7-3 and TRBJ1-2, with D unclear. Trimming removed 3 bases from V and 10 bases from J, with 21 bases in between. CDR1 and CDR2 (germline): SGHTA, FQGTGA. The CDR3 is made up of 15 amino acids. The CDR3 reads CASSLTRNNSPLYTF. CDR3 in DNA: TGTGCCAGCAGCTTGACAAGGAATAATTCACCCCTCTACACCTTC. The complete variable domain, with remaining parts taken from reference TRBV7-3 and TRBJ1-2, reads GAGVSQTPSNKVTEKGKYVELRCDPISGHTALYWYRQSLGQGPEFLIYFQGTGAADDSGLPNDRFFAVRPEGSVSTLKIQRTERGDSAVYLCASSLTRNNSPLYTFGSGTRLTVV.

The V gene is TRBV7-8, the J gene TRBJ2-3; D is possibly TRBD1 or TRBD2 (5 bases each). Between the trimmed V and J ends, which lost 8 bases and 11 bases, there was a span of 20 bases. The length of the CDR3 is 13 residues. From germline, CDR1 is SGHVS and CDR2 FQNEAQ. This chain's CDR3 is CASGDGGTAEQYF. CDR3 nucleotide sequence: TGTGCCAGCGGGGACGGAGGCACAGCCGAGCAGTATTTT.

This chain connects TRBV7-8 to TRBJ1-6, with D maybe TRBD1 (5 bases). Germline V gene data show CDR1 as SGHVS and CDR2 as FQNEAQ. This CDR3 spans 16 amino acids. V lost 3 bases, J lost 16 bases, and 25 bases lay in between. In DNA form, the CDR3 reads TGTGCCAGCAGCTTGGGGGAGGGCGGCTATACGCAGCATCTCCACTTT. Translation gives CASSLGEGGYTQHLHF.

This clonotype was seen just once. The chain carries TRBV9 and TRBJ1-2; 8 bases are shared with TRBD1. Looked up from germline, CDR1 is SGDLS and CDR2 is YYNGEE. V lost 4 bases to trimming and J lost 6 bases; unmatched junction nucleotides: 11. The CDR3 consists of 15 residues. The CDR3 DNA is TGTGCCAGCAGCCTACCAGGGGGCGGCGGGGATGGCTACACCTTC. This sequence encodes CASSLPGGGGDGYTF.

This clonotype was found once. This chain uses TRBV7-2 with TRBJ2-7, with TRBD1 matching 8 bases. This CDR3 is 15 amino acids long. V lost 2 bases, J lost 7 bases, and 10 bases stayed unmatched. CDR1 SGHTA and CDR2 FQGNSA come from the germline V gene. The CDR3 region is CASSLSRQGWWEQYF. The DNA of the CDR3 is TGTGCCAGCAGCTTATCGAGACAGGGGTGGTGGGAGCAGTACTTC.

The CDR3 nucleotides read TGTGCCAGCAGCTTGGGGGGAGGTCCCGGAACGCAGTATTTT. Its protein product is CASSLGGGPGTQYF. V usage is TRBV9 and J usage is TRBJ2-3; perhaps TRBD2 as D (6 bases). V lost 4 bases to trimming and J lost 9 bases, with 18 bases between them. This CDR3 has 14 amino acids. Looked up from germline, CDR1 is SGDLS and CDR2 is YYNGEE.

The rearrangement links TRBV9 to TRBJ1-4; D gene ambiguous. The germline CDR1 and CDR2 sequences are SGDLS and YYNGEE. There are 16 residues in the CDR3. Trimming pared 3 bases from V and 5 bases from J, leaving 17 bases between. The CDR3 region has the DNA TGTGCCAGCAGCGCAGGAGCGGGCCCCTACAATGAAAAACTGTTTTTT. Its protein product is CASSAGAGPYNEKLFF.

In its sample, this clonotype was seen many times. The rearrangement joins TRBV2 to TRBJ2-3; D is perhaps TRBD2 (7 bases). From germline, CDR1 is SNHLY and CDR2 FYNNEI. With 8 bases removed from V and 6 bases from J, the gap between germline ends came to 15 bases. The CDR3 covers 13 residues. The CDR3 DNA follows: TGTGCCAGCGGGGAGGGGGGTACCGATACGCAGTATTTT. Translated, it gives CASGEGGTDTQYF. Filled out from reference TRBV2 and TRBJ2-3, the complete variable domain reads EPEVTQTPSHQVTQMGQEVILRCVPISNHLYFYWYRQILGQKVEFLVSFYNNEISEKSEIFDDQFSVERPDGSNFTLKIRSTKLEDSAMYFCASGEGGTDTQYFGPGTRLTVL.

The rearrangement links TRBV7-2 to TRBJ2-5, with D possibly TRBD2 on 5 matching bases. The CDR3 has 15 residues. The V gene lost 3 bases and the J gene lost 14 bases, with 25 bases spanning the gap. Germline V gene data show CDR1 as SGHTA and CDR2 as FQGNSA. The CDR3 bases are TGTGCCAGCAGCTTTAGCGAGGCTTGGGTACGCTACCACTACTTC. Its translation: CASSFSEAWVRYHYF.